This T cell receptor beta chain derives from a study of cytomegalovirus exposure and HLA in healthy donors. This clone has a handful of counts. The PCR used 60 Vbeta and 13 Jbeta primers. TCRdb's table, derived via immunoSEQ multiplex PCR, lists solely in-frame clones and lacks some. Found here are about 180,000 clones, roughly 80% of them singletons; the top ten hold under 0.6%. Germline lookup yields CDR1 MDHEN and CDR2 SYDVKM. Deletions cut 7 bases from V and 4 bases from J, with 19 bases between. The CDR3 totals 15 residues. The receptor comes from a woman aged 45-59 years in good health and CMV-seronegative. Sequenced sample: PBMCs. J is TRBJ1-1 and V is TRBV28; tentative D call: TRBD1 (6 bases). CDR3 DNA sequence: TGTGCCAGCACCGTCTACCTTATAGGGGGCACTGAAGCTTTCTTT. It codes for CASTVYLIGGTEAFF.